These T cell receptor beta chains were read from a single sample in a study of a mutant IDH1 vaccine in newly diagnosed glioma. TCRdb keeps only in-frame clones here, not all; method: immunoSEQ multiplex PCR. Here the sample spans 50,000 or so clones, 75% to 95% being singletons. No antigen is known for these receptors. Sequenced material: PBMCs, taken from a glioma patient whose treatment included an IDH1 peptide vaccine. The receptors derive from a middle-aged man with glioma. CDR3s include the opening cysteine and the closing phenylalanine or tryptophan.

>TRBV2|TRBJ1-5
CASNLDRGHQPQHF
>TRBV9|TRBJ2-2
CASSVSGTGATGELFF
>TRBV29-1|TRBJ2-5
CSVRTRETQYF
>TRBV5-1|TRBJ1-1
CASSTRPGDTEAFF
>TRBV28|TRBJ1-1
CASSSGGIQGAEAFF
>TRBV6-6|TRBJ2-3
CASTVAEAADTQYF
>TRBV19|TRBJ1-2
CASWTGYGYTF
>TRBV6-5|TRBJ2-7
CASQTATSYEQYF
>TRBV5-3|TRBJ2-7
CARSLWDSDGHEQYF
>TRBV5-6|TRBJ2-1
CASSSGLAGRSSYNEQFF
>TRBV7-9|TRBJ2-1
CASSLSYGVNNEQFF
>TRBV4-3|TRBJ2-5
CASSQEVGTSGGVRGTQYF
>TRBV19|TRBJ1-1
CASSSPTGALEAFF
>TRBV2|TRBJ2-3
CASSDLTDTQYF
>TRBV11-1|TRBJ2-1
CASSSSGGRNEQFF
>TRBV30|TRBJ2-7
CAWSVTRGRPYEQYF
>TRBV6-1|TRBJ2-5
CASSDRVGARETQYF
>TRBV29-1|TRBJ2-1
CSASRTSLYNEQFF
>TRBV4-1|TRBJ1-4
CASSPLLIGQGGEKLFF
>TRBV2|TRBJ2-1
CASSDWNEQFF
>TRBV19|TRBJ1-6
CASNPDRGLNSPLHF
>TRBV18|TRBJ2-4
CASSRGTLMDIQYF
>TRBV27|TRBJ1-1
CASSKRTGQSNTEAFF
>TRBV7-9|TRBJ2-3
CASWGQGTDTQYF
>TRBV2|TRBJ1-1
CASTQGRNTEAFF
>TRBV7-9|TRBJ1-1
CASSLGPSGTEAFF
>TRBV11-2|TRBJ2-2
CASSLGVRGTGELFF
>TRBV18|TRBJ2-7
CASSRHLGREAYEQYF
>TRBV7-9|TRBJ2-5
CASSLGSGGIFVETQYF
>TRBV5-1|TRBJ1-2
CASSLLIQGAGGGYTF
>TRBV7-6|TRBJ1-1
CASSLGQGSTEAFF
>TRBV6-5|TRBJ2-5
CASSVQETQYF
>TRBV19|TRBJ2-7
CATSSRSLFEQYF
>TRBV6-5|TRBJ2-1
CASSYAGTGKGNEQFF
>TRBV1|-
CTSSQVSVRGEQYF
>TRBV27|TRBJ2-3
CASGPHTQYF
>TRBV5-4|TRBJ2-7
CASSLPGIYEQYF
>TRBV7-2|TRBJ2-4
CASSFGQGGKNIQYF
>TRBV27|TRBJ2-3
CASSRFSDFTTDTQYF
>TRBV28|TRBJ1-5
CASSLWWSALQPQHF
>TRBV15|TRBJ1-4
CATSPGRTNEKLFF
>TRBV15|TRBJ2-5
CATSRAERLARQETQYF
>TRBV30|TRBJ2-7
CALGGPYEQYF
>TRBV7-2|TRBJ1-6
CASSLAPYRNRGNSPLHF
>TRBV6-6|TRBJ2-2
CASSYFTGELFF
>TRBV9|TRBJ1-1
CASTYGLSNTEAFF
>TRBV27|TRBJ2-7
CASSLSPDTSYEQYF
>TRBV6-5|TRBJ1-2
CASSPRTDGYTF
>TRBV6-1|TRBJ1-1
CASSERQGTEAFF
>TRBV9|TRBJ2-2
CASSDRANTGELFF
>TRBV7-6|TRBJ2-5
CASSGSQVSLQETQYF
>TRBV2|TRBJ2-1
CASTRELAGINEQFF
>TRBV11-3|TRBJ2-3
CASSLVAGALADTQYF